A single count supports the clone carrying this TCR beta chain. Its target is unknown. The protocol was immunoSEQ multiplex PCR, while the TCRdb copy is restricted to in-frame clones and leaves out a portion. The sample includes about 82,000 clones, approximately 85% of them seen just once. This specimen belongs to a study of T cell responses to AZD1222 COVID-19 vaccine. Study-level results: Baseline testing showed seropositivity in only a handful of AZD1222 recipients.

Looked up from germline, CDR1 is KGHDR and CDR2 is SFDVKD. The V end lost 8 bases, the J end lost 3 bases, and 15 bases lay between the germline ends. The CDR3 is 14 amino acids. The TCR was taken from an adult who received the AZD1222 COVID-19 vaccine. Sequencing used peripheral blood, obtained 28 days after the second AZD1222 dose. The chain carries TRBV24-1 and TRBJ1-1; TRBD1 might be the D (5 bases). The CDR3 region is CATKGAVGDTEAFF. CDR3 nucleotides: TGTGCCACCAAAGGTGCGGTGGGGGACACTGAAGCTTTCTTT.